The clone carrying this T cell receptor (beta chain) was counted only a few times. Its antigen is unidentified. The PCR had 60 Vbeta and 13 Jbeta primers. Assay used: immunoSEQ multiplex PCR; TCRdb lists only in-frame clones, some missing. The table lists fewer than 95,000 clones, 85% of them singletons. This sample was included in a study of cytomegalovirus exposure and HLA in healthy donors. Study observations and caveats: The investigators catalogued 150 to 200 TCR beta chains as cytomegalovirus-associated. The classifier reportedly diagnosed cytomegalovirus status with high sensitivity and specificity. Immune exposure information comprised only CMV serostatus. Per a later analysis, fewer than 20,000 TCR beta sequences showed association with HLA alleles at 0.05 false discovery rate.

There are 15 residues in the CDR3. Trimming cost V 8 bases and J 5 bases; bases outside gene matches: 12. Looked up from germline, CDR1 is MNHNS and CDR2 is SASEGT. Specimen: PBMCs. The J gene is TRBJ2-3, the V gene TRBV6-1, with 8 nucleotides matching TRBD1. The sequence came from a middle-aged man in good health and CMV-seropositive. The CDR3 DNA follows: TGTGCCAGCCGGCCGGGGACAGGCGGTGTAGATACGCAGTATTTT. It is translated as CASRPGTGGVDTQYF.